The entry that follows covers one T cell receptor (beta chain) sequence. This clone was seen a handful of times. No cognate antigen has been identified for it. No per-base quality is available; no much larger clone lies one base away. This entry is derived from a study of beta chain features in type 1 diabetes (dated by TCRdb to 2016 to 2019). About the full investigation: Mean age, gender distribution, total cell number and subset yield were not different between patients and healthy donors. Whereas all 30 or so donors provided naive and central memory subsets, regulatory and stem cell-like memory subsets were isolated from just 8 patients and roughly 8 healthy donors. In the study, TCRB repertoires of sorted circulating CD4+ T cell subsets from recently diagnosed type 1 diabetes patients were compared with those of matched healthy donors. A total of some 100,000,000 sorted cells were examined across all samples, and a strong correlation was observed between cell number per subset and RNA yield.

All of the isolated RNA was reverse transcribed with the High Capacity cDNA Reverse Transcription Kit, so expressed TCRB transcripts were sequenced. Deep immunoSEQ sequencing was performed on naive, central memory and regulatory T cell samples, with an average of around 3.4 million total reads per sample. Sorted cells were lysed in RLT buffer, and RNA was extracted using DNase-treated RNeasy Micro or Mini kits according to cell number. Each cell subset was processed separately to prevent cross-contamination, with patient and healthy donor samples processed together. The immunoSEQ multiplex PCR was used to amplify TCRB sequences from cDNA, yielding 87-bp fragments that span the CDR3 region. Amplicons were sequenced on the Illumina HiSeq platform. On the study's bioinformatics: Synthetic template baselines were used to correct PCR bias computationally, reads within Hamming distance 2 were collapsed, and singletons that could not be merged were discarded. By aligning reads against IMGT, V, D and J genes, CDR3 length, and insertions or deletions at six rearrangement sites were assigned. Within each subset, clonotype counts were normalized to sorted cell number, and only after that were true diversity and Gini coefficients computed with the tcR R package. The overlap coefficient, calculated on TCRB nucleotide sequences, was used to measure repertoire sharing. The table comes from immuneACCESS by way of TCRdb, which keeps in-frame sequences with V and J called. Part of the clones is missing from these tables; in studies checked, under half for an unresolved V gene and the rest for unknown reasons. V, J and clone size are those of that table, while D and trimming were read from the DNA. The sample table holds around 180,000 clones, of which more than 10% were seen once. Around 0.63% of the sample rests with the top ten.

Each donor gave one peripheral blood draw, roughly 0.11 L on average, collected into heparinised tubes. A BD FACSAria II and a panel including CD45RO, CCR7, CD25, CD127, CD95 and CD27 were used to sort naive, central memory, regulatory and stem cell-like memory CD4+ T cells. Every sorted population had a purity above 95%. PBMCs were isolated immediately by Lymphoprep density gradient centrifugation and stained directly without culture. Samples were stained and sorted in pairs, with one healthy donor and one patient per experiment, so that batch effects were minimized. V is pared back by 5 bases and J by 2 bases, with 10 bases lying between the germline termini. The germline V gene gives CDR1 as KGHSH and CDR2 as LQKENI. Spanning cysteine to phenylalanine, the CDR3 consists of 13 amino acids. CDR3 DNA only is kept here, 39 bases in frame from base 1. The investigation overall reported the following: Naive, central memory and regulatory TCRB repertoires appeared more similar among patients than among healthy donors. Sequencing cDNA rather than genomic DNA could over-represent highly expressing activated cells, although activation and CD3 levels did not differ between groups. In all four CD4+ subsets, TCRB CDR3 length was moderately but significantly shorter in type 1 diabetes patients. HLA sub-analyses involved small numbers of individuals, so any influence of HLA type on TCRB rearrangement remained unresolved. Fewer insertions and more nucleotide deletions at VDJ recombination sites were observed in patients with type 1 diabetes, implying thymic rearrangement abnormalities. Shorter templates might be favored by PCR, yet because patient and control samples were amplified and corrected together, any such skew would affect both groups equally.

Sequencing input: central memory CD4+ T cells from blood. This TCR came from a woman between 18 and 30 years old in good health. The V and J segments used are TRBV18 and TRBJ2-7; a tentative D match to TRBD1 spans 7 bases. Here the CDR3 is given as CASSAGQTYEQYF. Read as DNA, the sequence is TGTGCCAGCTCAGCGGGACAGACCTACGAGCAGTACTTC.